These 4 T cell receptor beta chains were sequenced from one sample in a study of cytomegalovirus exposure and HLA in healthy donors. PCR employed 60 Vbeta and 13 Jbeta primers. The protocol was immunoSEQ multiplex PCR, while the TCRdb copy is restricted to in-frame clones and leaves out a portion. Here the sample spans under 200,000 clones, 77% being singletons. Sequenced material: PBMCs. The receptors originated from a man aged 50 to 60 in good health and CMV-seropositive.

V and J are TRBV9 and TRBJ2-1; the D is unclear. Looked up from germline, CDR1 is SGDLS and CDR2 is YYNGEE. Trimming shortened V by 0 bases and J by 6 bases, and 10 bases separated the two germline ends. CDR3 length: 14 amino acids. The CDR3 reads CASSVDGLGNEQFF. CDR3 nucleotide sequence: TGTGCCAGCAGCGTAGACGGGTTGGGCAATGAGCAGTTCTTC.

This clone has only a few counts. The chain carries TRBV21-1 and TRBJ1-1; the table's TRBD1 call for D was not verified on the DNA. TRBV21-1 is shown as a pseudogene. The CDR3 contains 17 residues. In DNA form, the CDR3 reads TGTGCCAGCAGCAGAGATACTCTTCAGGGGGTTGGATTTTTAGCTTTCTTT. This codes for CASSRDTLQGVGFLAFF.

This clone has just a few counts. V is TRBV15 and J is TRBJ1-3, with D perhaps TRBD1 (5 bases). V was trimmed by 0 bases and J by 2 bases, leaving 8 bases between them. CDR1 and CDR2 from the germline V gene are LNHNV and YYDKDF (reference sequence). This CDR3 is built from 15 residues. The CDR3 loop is CATSRDRRAGNTIYF. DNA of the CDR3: TGTGCCACCAGCAGAGATCGCAGGGCTGGAAACACCATATATTTT.

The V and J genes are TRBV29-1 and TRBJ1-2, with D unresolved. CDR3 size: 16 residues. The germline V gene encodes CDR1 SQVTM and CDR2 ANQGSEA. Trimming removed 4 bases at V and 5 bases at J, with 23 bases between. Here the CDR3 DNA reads TGCAGCGTTGCCAGGAGGAACGCTTTACATCCTTATGGCTACACCTTC. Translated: CSVARRNALHPYGYTF.